The TCR beta chain under discussion was sequenced for a study of T-cell reconstitution after alpha-beta-depleted transplantation in children. A library of TCRbeta sequences, prepared with unique molecular identifiers, was generated. TCRdb reprocessed the PCR reads with MiXCR, giving one entry per CDR3 protein. Here the sample spans approximately 590,000 distinct CDR3 sequences, approximately 10% being singletons. This CDR3 has 16 residues. Looked up from germline, CDR1 is SGHKS and CDR2 is YYEKEE (reference sequence). V shed 1 base and J 3 bases; nucleotides not matched to a gene: 4. The chain employs TRBV5-5 and TRBJ2-2; 9 bases are a match to TRBD2. The specimen was PBMCs from the stem cell graft donor, collected from the stem cell graft. The source of this sequence is a human donor who donated a stem cell graft to a child with acute myeloid leukemia. This CDR3 is CASSLLEREDTGELFF. The CDR3 DNA follows: TGTGCCAGCAGCTTGCTGGAGCGGGAGGACACCGGGGAGCTGTTTTTT.